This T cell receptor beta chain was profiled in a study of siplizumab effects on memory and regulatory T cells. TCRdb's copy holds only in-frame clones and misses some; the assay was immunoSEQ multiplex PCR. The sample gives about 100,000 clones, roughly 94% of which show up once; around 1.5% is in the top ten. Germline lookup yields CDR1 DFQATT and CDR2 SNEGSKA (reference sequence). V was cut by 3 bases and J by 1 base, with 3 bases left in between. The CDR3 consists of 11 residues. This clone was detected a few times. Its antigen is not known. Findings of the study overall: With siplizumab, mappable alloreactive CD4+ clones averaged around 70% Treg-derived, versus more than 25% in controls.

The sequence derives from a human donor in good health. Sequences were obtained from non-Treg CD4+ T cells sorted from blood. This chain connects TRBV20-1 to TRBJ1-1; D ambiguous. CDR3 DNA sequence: TGCAGTGCTAGGGGGAACACTGAAGCTTTCTTT. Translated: CSARGNTEAFF.